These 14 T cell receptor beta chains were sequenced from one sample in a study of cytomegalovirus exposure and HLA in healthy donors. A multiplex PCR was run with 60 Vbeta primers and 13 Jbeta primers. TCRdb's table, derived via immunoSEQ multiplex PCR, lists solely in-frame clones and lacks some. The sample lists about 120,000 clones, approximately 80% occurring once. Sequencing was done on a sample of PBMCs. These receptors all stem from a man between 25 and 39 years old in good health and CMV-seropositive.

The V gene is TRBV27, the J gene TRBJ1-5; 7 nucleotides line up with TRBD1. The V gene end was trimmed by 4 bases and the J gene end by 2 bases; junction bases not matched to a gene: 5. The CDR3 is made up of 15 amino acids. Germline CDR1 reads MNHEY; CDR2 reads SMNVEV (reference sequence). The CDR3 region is CASSSLDRGNQPQHF. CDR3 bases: TGTGCCAGCAGTTCGCTCGACAGGGGCAATCAGCCCCAGCATTTT.

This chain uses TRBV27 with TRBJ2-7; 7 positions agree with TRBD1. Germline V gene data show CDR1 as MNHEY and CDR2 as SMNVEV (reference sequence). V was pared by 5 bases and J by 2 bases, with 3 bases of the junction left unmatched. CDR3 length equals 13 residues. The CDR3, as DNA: TGTGCCAGCAGTACGACAGGGCCCTACGAGCAGTACTTC. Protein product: CASSTTGPYEQYF.

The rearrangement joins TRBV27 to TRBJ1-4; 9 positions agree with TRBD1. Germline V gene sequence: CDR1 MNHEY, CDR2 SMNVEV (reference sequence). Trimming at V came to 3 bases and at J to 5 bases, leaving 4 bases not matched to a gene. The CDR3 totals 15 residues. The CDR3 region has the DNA TGTGCCAGCAGTTTTGTCGGGACAGGGAATGAAAAACTGTTTTTT. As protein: CASSFVGTGNEKLFF.

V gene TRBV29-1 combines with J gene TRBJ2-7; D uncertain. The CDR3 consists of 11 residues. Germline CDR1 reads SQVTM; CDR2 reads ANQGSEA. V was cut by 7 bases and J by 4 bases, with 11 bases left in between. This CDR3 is CSGGDSYEQYF. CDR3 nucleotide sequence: TGCAGCGGAGGTGATAGTTACGAGCAGTACTTC.

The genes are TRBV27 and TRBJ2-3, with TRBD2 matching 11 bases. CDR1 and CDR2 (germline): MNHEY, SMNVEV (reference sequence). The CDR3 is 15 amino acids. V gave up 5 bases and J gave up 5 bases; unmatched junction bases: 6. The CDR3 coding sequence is TGTGCCAGCAGTCCCGGGACTAGCGGTGGAGATACGCAGTATTTT. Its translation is CASSPGTSGGDTQYF.

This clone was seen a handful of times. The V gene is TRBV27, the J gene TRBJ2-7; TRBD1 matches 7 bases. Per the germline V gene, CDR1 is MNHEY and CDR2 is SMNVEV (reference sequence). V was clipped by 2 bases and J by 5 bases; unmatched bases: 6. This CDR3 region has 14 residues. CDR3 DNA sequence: TGTGCCAGCAGTTTAAGACAGGGTGGAAACGAGCAGTACTTC. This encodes CASSLRQGGNEQYF.

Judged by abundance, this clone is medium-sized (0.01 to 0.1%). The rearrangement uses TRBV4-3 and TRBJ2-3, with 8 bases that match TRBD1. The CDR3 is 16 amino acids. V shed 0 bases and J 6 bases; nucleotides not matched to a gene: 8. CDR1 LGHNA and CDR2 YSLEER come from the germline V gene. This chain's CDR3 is CASSQDFGQGVDTQYF. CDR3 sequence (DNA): TGCGCCAGCAGCCAAGATTTCGGACAGGGTGTGGATACGCAGTATTTT.

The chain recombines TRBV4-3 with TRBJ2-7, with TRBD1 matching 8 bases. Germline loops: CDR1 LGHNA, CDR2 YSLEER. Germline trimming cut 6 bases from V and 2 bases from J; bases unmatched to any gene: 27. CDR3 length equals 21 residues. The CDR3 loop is CASSPHLPGQELFTATYEQYF. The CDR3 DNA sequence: TGCGCCAGCAGTCCTCACCTCCCGGGACAGGAACTATTTACCGCAACCTACGAGCAGTACTTC.

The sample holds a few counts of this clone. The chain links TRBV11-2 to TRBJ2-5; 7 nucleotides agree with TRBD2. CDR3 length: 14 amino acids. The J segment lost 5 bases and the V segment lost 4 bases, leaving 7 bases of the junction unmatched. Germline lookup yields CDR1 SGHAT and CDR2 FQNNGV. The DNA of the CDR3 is TGTGCCAGCAGCTCTCCGCGGGGAGGGGAGACCCAGTACTTC. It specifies CASSSPRGGETQYF.

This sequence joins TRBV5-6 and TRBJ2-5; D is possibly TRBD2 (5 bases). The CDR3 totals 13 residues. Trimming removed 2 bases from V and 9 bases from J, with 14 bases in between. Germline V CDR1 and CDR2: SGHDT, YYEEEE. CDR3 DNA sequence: TGTGCCAGCAGCTTAGGCAGGACCGGGGCCCAGTACTTC. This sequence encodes CASSLGRTGAQYF.

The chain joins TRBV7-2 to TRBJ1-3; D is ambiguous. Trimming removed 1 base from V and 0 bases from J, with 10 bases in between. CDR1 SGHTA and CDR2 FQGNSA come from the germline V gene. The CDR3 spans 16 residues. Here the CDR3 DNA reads TGTGCCAGCAGCTTAGAAAACAGATACTCTGGAAACACCATATATTTT. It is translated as CASSLENRYSGNTIYF.

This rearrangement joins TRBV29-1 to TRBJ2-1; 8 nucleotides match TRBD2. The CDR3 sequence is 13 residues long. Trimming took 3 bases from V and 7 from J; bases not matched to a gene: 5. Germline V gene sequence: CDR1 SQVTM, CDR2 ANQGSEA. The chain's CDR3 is CSVDGSGGNEQFF. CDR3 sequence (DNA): TGCAGCGTTGACGGATCGGGAGGGAATGAGCAGTTCTTC.

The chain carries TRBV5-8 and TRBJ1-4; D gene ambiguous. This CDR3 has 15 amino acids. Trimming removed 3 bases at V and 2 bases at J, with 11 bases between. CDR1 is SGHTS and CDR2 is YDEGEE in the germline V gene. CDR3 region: CASSSMGSTNEKLFF. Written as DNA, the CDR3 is TGTGCCAGCAGCTCAATGGGCTCGACTAATGAAAAACTGTTTTTT.

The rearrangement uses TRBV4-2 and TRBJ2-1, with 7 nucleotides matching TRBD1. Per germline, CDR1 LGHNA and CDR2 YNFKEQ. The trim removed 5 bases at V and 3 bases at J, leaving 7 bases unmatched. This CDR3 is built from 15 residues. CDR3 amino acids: CASSIENRGYNEQFF. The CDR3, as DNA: TGTGCCAGCAGCATCGAAAACAGGGGCTACAATGAGCAGTTCTTC.